This is a list of T cell receptor beta chains from one sample in a study of T cell responses to AZD1222 COVID-19 vaccine. Sequencing used immunoSEQ multiplex PCR; TCRdb keeps in-frame clones, though not all of them. The sample has some 95,000 clones, 65% to 90% seen once. The sample was peripheral blood, taken on day 0 of AZD1222 vaccination. Receptors originate from an adult in good health. The CDR3 runs from the conserved cysteine through the conserved F or W. The D gene is left open where the match is weak. The size field is filled for only some rows; it gives once, few, many or a size class.

v_call: TRBV5-4
d_call: .
clone_size: .
j_call: TRBJ2-7
cdr3_nt: TGTGCCAGCAGCTTGGGGGGGACACTTAGCTCCTACGAGCAGTACTTC
cdr3_aa: CASSLGGTLSSYEQYF

v_call: TRBV5-4
d_call: .
clone_size: .
j_call: TRBJ2-5
cdr3_nt: TGTGCCAGCAGCTTGGAGGGGCGGACGGAGACCCAGTACTTC
cdr3_aa: CASSLEGRTETQYF

v_call: TRBV6-2/TRBV6-3
d_call: .
clone_size: .
j_call: TRBJ2-1
cdr3_nt: TGTGCCAGCAGCGAAACGACAAGTGAGCAGTTCTTC
cdr3_aa: CASSETTSEQFF

v_call: TRBV12-3/TRBV12-4
d_call: .
clone_size: .
j_call: TRBJ1-3
cdr3_nt: TGTGCCAGCAGTTTCGCCTCTGGAAACACCATATATTTT
cdr3_aa: CASSFASGNTIYF

v_call: TRBV6-5
d_call: TRBD1
clone_size: once
j_call: TRBJ1-2
cdr3_nt: TGTGCGGCCCGGGACAGTTTATATGGCTACACCTTC
cdr3_aa: CAARDSLYGYTF

v_call: TRBV3-1/TRBV3-2
d_call: .
clone_size: .
j_call: TRBJ2-3
cdr3_nt: TGTGCCAGCAGCCCTCCCCAGCGGGTCACAGATACGCAGTATTTT
cdr3_aa: CASSPPQRVTDTQYF

v_call: TRBV3-1/TRBV3-2
d_call: .
clone_size: .
j_call: TRBJ2-5
cdr3_nt: TGTGCCAGCAGCCAGTATCAGGAAGAGACCCAGTACTTC
cdr3_aa: CASSQYQEETQYF

v_call: TRBV21-1
d_call: .
clone_size: .
j_call: TRBJ1-1
cdr3_nt: TGTGTGACACAGGGGAGGACTGAAGCTTTCTTT
cdr3_aa: CVTQGRTEAFF

v_call: TRBV2
d_call: TRBD1
clone_size: .
j_call: TRBJ1-2
cdr3_nt: TGTGCCAGCAGCAAGGACAGGGGGGATGGCTACACCTTC
cdr3_aa: CASSKDRGDGYTF

v_call: TRBV4-1
d_call: TRBD2
clone_size: .
j_call: TRBJ2-7
cdr3_nt: TGCGCCAGCAGCCGAGCCGGGGCGGGAGACTCCTACGAGCAGTACTTC
cdr3_aa: CASSRAGAGDSYEQYF

v_call: TRBV27
d_call: TRBD1
clone_size: .
j_call: TRBJ2-7
cdr3_nt: TGTGCCAGCCCCGGGACAGGGAAATACGAGCAGTACTTC
cdr3_aa: CASPGTGKYEQYF

v_call: TRBV6-1
d_call: .
clone_size: once
j_call: TRBJ1-2
cdr3_nt: TGTGCCAGCAGTGAAGCTTCCGGGGGAAGGGGCTATGGCTACACCTTC
cdr3_aa: CASSEASGGRGYGYTF

v_call: TRBV3-1/TRBV3-2
d_call: .
clone_size: few
j_call: TRBJ1-4
cdr3_nt: TGTGCCAGCAGCCAGTCGGACAGCTTGGGGGAAAAACTGTTTTTT
cdr3_aa: CASSQSDSLGEKLFF